What follows is one T cell receptor (beta chain) and its context. This entry is derived from a study of T cell changes during pregnancy in multiple sclerosis. Assay used: immunoSEQ multiplex PCR; TCRdb lists only in-frame clones, some missing. The sample yields over 50,000 clones, around 92% seen once. Germline V gene sequence: CDR1 SNHLY, CDR2 FYNNEI. CDR3 size: 16 residues. Germline trimming cut 7 bases from V and 2 bases from J; bases unmatched to any gene: 11. V usage is TRBV2 and J usage is TRBJ2-1; 7 bases agree with TRBD2. This clonotype was obtained from a female donor with multiple sclerosis, enrolled in a pregnancy study. Sequenced material: CD4+ T cells from peripheral blood mononuclear cells, taken after pregnancy. The chain's CDR3 is CASKEYGRRTYNEQFF. CDR3 DNA: TGTGCCAGCAAGGAGTACGGGAGGCGCACCTACAATGAGCAGTTCTTC.